Below are 10 T cell receptor beta chains sequenced from a single sample in a study of beta chain features in type 1 diabetes. The study's findings and limits: There was a moderate but significant shortening of TCRB CDR3s in all four CD4+ subsets of Type 1 diabetes patients.

TCRB transcripts that were expressed got sequenced, as all of the isolated RNA had been reverse transcribed. Using immunoSEQ multiplex PCR, the repertoire was profiled, and TCRdb retains in-frame clones only, with some absent. The top ten hold about 0.64% of the sample, which has a few hundred thousand clones, roughly 9.8% seen once. The antigens of these receptors remain unknown. The sequenced material came from central memory CD4+ T cells from blood. Receptors originate from a man aged 30 to 39 with type 1 diabetes.

The chain joins TRBV4-2 to TRBJ2-2; D gene unclear. The CDR3 contains 13 residues. Between the trimmed V and J ends, which lost 3 bases and 9 bases, there was a span of 11 bases. The V gene's germline CDR1 is LGHNA and CDR2 YNFKEQ. This chain's CDR3 is CASSHTTPWELFF. CDR3 coding DNA: TGTGCCAGCAGCCACACGACGCCGTGGGAGCTGTTTTTT.

This clone has a handful of counts. This rearrangement joins TRBV2 to TRBJ2-5; D may be TRBD1 (5 bases). The CDR3 is 14 amino acids. V lost 2 bases and J 2 bases, leaving 9 bases between the germline ends. In germline, CDR1 is SNHLY, CDR2 FYNNEI. This chain's CDR3 is CASSEQGGQETQYF. As DNA, the CDR3 is TGTGCCAGCAGTGAACAGGGTGGACAAGAGACCCAGTACTTC.

This clone has only a few counts. The CDR3 here is CASSEPGQGSEQYF. The CDR3 DNA sequence: TGCGCCAGCAGTGAACCGGGACAGGGTAGTGAGCAGTACTTC. The chain links TRBV5-1 to TRBJ2-7; 9 bases agree with TRBD1. Germline CDR1 is SGHRS and CDR2 is YFSETQ. J gave up 7 bases and V 5 bases, and 10 bases lay outside the gene matches. The CDR3 sequence is 14 residues long.

To note about this clone: This could be a read error, since a much larger clone is one nucleotide away. This chain connects TRBV7-3 to TRBJ2-3, with D possibly TRBD2 on 6 matching bases. Trimming left V 5 bases short and J 0 bases short, with 6 bases between. There are 13 residues in the CDR3. Germline V CDR1 and CDR2: SGHTA, FQGTGA. The CDR3 DNA reads TGTGCCAGCAGCGGGACTAGCACAGATACGCAGTATTTT. The encoded protein is CASSGTSTDTQYF.

The genes are TRBV5-6 and TRBJ2-2; TRBD1 matches 9 bases. V shed 2 bases and J 6 bases; nucleotides not matched to a gene: 11. Germline V gene lookup returns CDR1 SGHDT and CDR2 YYEEEE. This CDR3 is 17 amino acids long. Written as DNA, the CDR3 is TGTGCCAGCAGCTTAGGTGACGGACAGGGGAGTGCCGGGGAGCTGTTTTTT. As protein: CASSLGDGQGSAGELFF. Complete variable domain (other parts from reference TRBV5-6 and TRBJ2-2): DAGVTQSPTHLIKTRGQQVTLRCSPKSGHDTVSWYQQALGQGPQFIFQYYEEEERQRGNFPDRFSGHQFPNYSSELNVNALLLGDSALYLCASSLGDGQGSAGELFFGEGSRLTVL.

This clone turned up a few times. V is TRBV11-2 and J is TRBJ1-1; TRBD1 matches at 7 bases. V gave up 2 bases and J gave up 7 bases; unmatched junction bases: 4. CDR3 size: 13 residues. Germline V gene sequence: CDR1 SGHAT, CDR2 FQNNGV. Here the CDR3 reads CASSLLGTVEAFF. The CDR3 coding sequence is TGTGCCAGCAGCTTACTCGGGACAGTTGAAGCTTTCTTT.

This clone was detected only a few times. The chain uses TRBV4-1 and TRBJ1-4; no definite D call. V was pared by 0 bases and J by 4 bases, with 9 bases between. The CDR3 length is 15 residues. The germline V gene has CDR1 MGHRA and CDR2 YSYEKL. Here the CDR3 DNA reads TGCGCCAGCAGCCAAGACGGCACTCATAATGAAAAACTGTTTTTT. It codes for CASSQDGTHNEKLFF.

V usage is TRBV28 and J usage is TRBJ1-2; a weak D match, TRBD1 (5 bases). Germline V gene sequence: CDR1 MDHEN, CDR2 SYDVKM. The CDR3 loop spans 13 amino acids. Trimming left V 6 bases short and J 2 bases short, with 10 bases between. The CDR3, as DNA: TGTGCCAGCAGGGCGGAGGGGAACTATGGCTACACCTTC. It is translated as CASRAEGNYGYTF.

This clone occurred many times. The chain links TRBV29-1 to TRBJ2-3; D possibly corresponds to TRBD2 (6 bases). V lost 4 bases to trimming and J lost 4 bases, with 12 bases between them. The CDR3 length is 13 residues. Per the germline V gene, CDR1 is SQVTM and CDR2 is ANQGSEA. Here the CDR3 reads CSVAREFPDTQYF. Here the CDR3 DNA reads TGCAGCGTTGCTCGGGAGTTCCCAGATACGCAGTATTTT.

This clone was counted only a few times. The chain employs TRBV5-1 and TRBJ2-5; 7 nucleotides align to TRBD1. V lost 1 base, J lost 5 bases, and 14 bases stayed unmatched. The CDR3 is 17 amino acids. Per germline, CDR1 SGHRS and CDR2 YFSETQ. The CDR3 DNA follows: TGCGCCAGCAGCTTGAATCCGCCGGGACAGACCTGGGAGACCCAGTACTTC. Amino acids: CASSLNPPGQTWETQYF.